Listed below are T cell receptor beta chains from one sample, sequenced in a study of T-cell memory formation after mild COVID-19. TCRdb processed the 5' RACE reads anew with MiXCR; each CDR3 protein has one entry. The sample consists of around 250,000 distinct CDR3 sequences, roughly a sixth of them appearing once. Sequenced: PBMCs or a T cell subset sorted from them (not recorded which). These receptors all stem from a man aged 18 to 29 who had mild COVID-19 (a few samples of this study predate the infection). Cell type and time point are not known. The CDR3 runs from the conserved cysteine through the conserved F or W. A D gene is named only where the DNA matches it firmly. Only some rows state a clone size, as once, few, many or a class for expanded clones.

TRBD1	TRBJ2-2	TRBV29-1	few	TGCAGCGTCCAAGGACAGGAGAGGACCGGGGAGCTGTTTTTT	CSVQGQERTGELFF
.	TRBJ1-2	TRBV7-9	many	TGTGCCAGCAGCCCCGGACGGGACTCCTATGGCTACACCTTC	CASSPGRDSYGYTF
.	TRBJ1-2	TRBV5-1	few	TGCGCCAGCAGCCCTCGGGAGGCACCCACAGCTAACTATGGCTACACCTTC	CASSPREAPTANYGYTF
.	TRBJ2-2	TRBV29-1	few	TGCAGCGTTAGAGGGGCGTCGAACACCGGGGAGCTGTTTTTT	CSVRGASNTGELFF
TRBD1	TRBJ1-1	TRBV2	.	TGTGCCAGCACAACGGGACAGTTGAACACTGAAGCTTTCTTT	CASTTGQLNTEAFF
.	TRBJ2-3	TRBV7-8	.	TGTGCCAGCAGCCTGAATCTGGGCGACCTACTTATCACAGATACGCAGTATTTT	CASSLNLGDLLITDTQYF
.	TRBJ2-1	TRBV7-8	.	TGTGCCAGCAGCCCCCGTTGGCGGACTGACAATGAGCAGTTCTTC	CASSPRWRTDNEQFF
.	TRBJ2-5	TRBV7-2	few	TGTGCCAGCAGCCCGCGACCTGCACTTTTCCAAGAGACCCAGTACTTC	CASSPRPALFQETQYF
TRBD2	TRBJ2-5	TRBV2	few	TGTGCCAGCTCTGGGGACTACGAGCAGAAGACCCAGTACTTC	CASSGDYEQKTQYF
.	TRBJ2-1	TRBV6-2/TRBV6-3	many	TGTGCCAGCAGTTACGGGACTCCCCTCTACAATGAGCAGTTCTTC	CASSYGTPLYNEQFF
.	TRBJ2-7	TRBV4-2	.	TGTGCCAGCAGCCAAGATATGGTGGCAAGCGAGCAGTACTTC	CASSQDMVASEQYF
.	TRBJ2-1	TRBV4-3	.	TGCGCCAGCAGCCAAGAACCACCCACCTCTGGCTCCTACAATGAGCAGTTCTTC	CASSQEPPTSGSYNEQFF
.	TRBJ2-7	TRBV9	.	TGTGCCAGCAGCGTAGTGGGGGACCCCTACGAGCAGTACTTC	CASSVVGDPYEQYF
.	TRBJ1-4	TRBV12-3/TRBV12-4	few	TGTGCCAGCAGTTTAGAACCAGGTGGTGAAAAACTGTTTTTT	CASSLEPGGEKLFF
.	TRBJ2-4	TRBV7-9	few	TGTGCCAGCAGCTTAGCAGGGGTCCCGGGCATTCAGTACTTC	CASSLAGVPGIQYF
TRBD1	TRBJ1-1	TRBV12-3/TRBV12-4	.	TGTGCCAGCACTCCCGGGACAGGGATGAACACTGAAGCTTTCTTT	CASTPGTGMNTEAFF
.	TRBJ1-6	TRBV12-3/TRBV12-4	many	TGTGCCAGCAGTTTGGAGGCCGATAATTCACCCCTCCACTTT	CASSLEADNSPLHF
TRBD1	TRBJ2-2	TRBV7-8	.	TGTGCCAGCAGCCGACCCCGGGACAGGGGGCCCGGGGAGCTGTTTTTT	CASSRPRDRGPGELFF
.	TRBJ1-2	TRBV4-1	.	TGCGCCAGCAGCCAAGTCCTAACGGGGTCGGGCTATGGCTACACCTTC	CASSQVLTGSGYGYTF
.	TRBJ2-2	TRBV11-2	few	TGTGCCAGCAGCTTTGGACAGTTTTATAACACCGGGGAGCTGTTTTTT	CASSFGQFYNTGELFF
.	TRBJ1-1	TRBV1	.	TGCACCAGCAGCCAAGAGGACAGGGAGGACACTGAAGCTTTCTTT	CTSSQEDREDTEAFF
.	TRBJ1-5	TRBV4-2	.	TGTGCCAGCAGCCAAGATCATACAGGAGATCATCAGCCCCAGCATTTT	CASSQDHTGDHQPQHF
.	TRBJ2-3	TRBV7-9	.	TGTGCCAGCAGCCCACGAGTAGCGGCTAGCACAGATACGCAGTATTTT	CASSPRVAASTDTQYF
TRBD1	TRBJ2-2	TRBV6-5	.	TGTGCCAGCAGTTACGCCCCCGGGAGACAGGGGGCCCGGGAGCTGTTTTTT	CASSYAPGRQGARELFF
.	TRBJ1-2	TRBV5-6	.	TGTGCCAGCAGCTTGGCGGCGGATCGGTATGGCTACACCTTC	CASSLAADRYGYTF
.	TRBJ1-6	TRBV6-2/TRBV6-3	.	TGTGCCAGCAGCACGACCCGGACAGACAATTCACCCCTCCACTTT	CASSTTRTDNSPLHF
.	TRBJ2-1	TRBV12-3/TRBV12-4	many	TGTGCCAGCAGCTTATACAATGAGCAGTTCTTC	CASSLYNEQFF
.	TRBJ1-6	TRBV18	once	TGTGCCAGCTCACCACCGTCAGGGTCGGGTAATTCACCCCTCCACTTT	CASSPPSGSGNSPLHF
TRBD2	TRBJ2-3	TRBV7-2	.	TGTGCCAGCAGCCGAAACCTAGCGGGGGGCACAGATACGCAGTATTTT	CASSRNLAGGTDTQYF
.	TRBJ2-5	TRBV5-1	many	TGCGCCAGCAGCTTGTTCGCGGAGCAAGAGACCCAGTACTTC	CASSLFAEQETQYF
.	TRBJ1-2	TRBV27	few	TGTGCCAGCAGTTCCCGCACCGGGACCTATGGCTACACCTTC	CASSSRTGTYGYTF
.	TRBJ2-1	TRBV7-8	.	TGTGCCAGCAGACAGACACGGGGGACGGTCTACAATGAGCAGTTCTTC	CASRQTRGTVYNEQFF
TRBD2	TRBJ2-5	TRBV10-3	.	TGTGCCATCAGTGAGGGGGGAGGGGACCAAGAGACCCAGTACTTC	CAISEGGGDQETQYF
.	TRBJ2-1	TRBV20-1	few	TGCAGTGCTAGAGTGGTACAGGGTGGCGGCTCCTACAATGAGCAGTTCTTC	CSARVVQGGGSYNEQFF
.	TRBJ1-4	TRBV6-1	few	TGTGCCAGCATCGAGGCAACTAATGAAAAACTGTTTTTT	CASIEATNEKLFF
TRBD2	TRBJ2-3	TRBV4-1	few	TGCGCCAGCAGCCCCGGGTGGAGCGGGGGCACAGATACGCAGTATTTT	CASSPGWSGGTDTQYF
.	TRBJ2-3	TRBV5-1	many	TGCGCCAGCAGCCCAGGGAGTACAGATACGCAGTATTTT	CASSPGSTDTQYF
.	TRBJ2-3	TRBV6-2/TRBV6-3	.	TGTGCCAGCAGTTACGAGAGTCCTGGGGGTACGCAGTATTTT	CASSYESPGGTQYF
.	TRBJ2-7	TRBV12-3/TRBV12-4	few	TGTGCCAGCAGCCACGACACAGGGCCCTACGAGCAGTACTTC	CASSHDTGPYEQYF
TRBD1	TRBJ2-1	TRBV7-9	few	TGTGCCAGCAGCTCCACACAGGGGGACAATGAGCAGTTCTTC	CASSSTQGDNEQFF
.	TRBJ2-3	TRBV9	many	TGTGCCAGCAGCGTAGACCCAGATACGCAGTATTTT	CASSVDPDTQYF
.	TRBJ2-3	TRBV10-3	.	TGTGCCACGACAGAGACTAGCACAGATACGCAGTATTTT	CATTETSTDTQYF
TRBD2	TRBJ2-3	TRBV2	.	TGTGCCAGCAGAGCGGGGGGGACGATTGTTGATACGCAGTATTTT	CASRAGGTIVDTQYF
.	TRBJ2-7	TRBV6-6	.	TGTGCCAGCAGTTACGGTAGCGGGACAGGGCCTCGTGAGCAGTACTTC	CASSYGSGTGPREQYF
TRBD1	TRBJ1-2	TRBV12-3/TRBV12-4	few	TGTGCCAGCAGTTCCCTGACAGGGGTTTGGGGCTACACCTTC	CASSSLTGVWGYTF
TRBD2	TRBJ2-1	TRBV4-3	.	TGCGCCAGCAGCCGATCGGGACTAGCGGGGGGGTTTGAGCAGTTCTTC	CASSRSGLAGGFEQFF
.	TRBJ1-2	TRBV4-2	few	TGTGCCAGCAGCCAAGAGACAGGCCGAAACTATGGCTACACCTTC	CASSQETGRNYGYTF
TRBD2	TRBJ2-1	TRBV7-2	few	TGTGCCAGCAGCGCCTTAGCGGGGGGGCTCAATGAGCAGTTCTTC	CASSALAGGLNEQFF
TRBD2	TRBJ2-1	TRBV7-2	many	TGTGCCAGCAGCTTAAGCTTCGGGGGGTTCTCCTACAATGAGCAGTTCTTC	CASSLSFGGFSYNEQFF
TRBD2	TRBJ2-3	TRBV5-5	.	TGTGCCAGCAGCCCCGGACTAGGGAAGAACACAGATACGCAGTATTTT	CASSPGLGKNTDTQYF
TRBD2	TRBJ2-1	TRBV29-1	.	TGCAGCGTTCGGGCGGGGGGGCGAAATGAGCAGTTCTTC	CSVRAGGRNEQFF